This T cell receptor (beta chain) is from a study of molecular identifiers for immune sequencing clone quantification. Study context: Replicates partitioned RNA from roughly 21,000 or 96,000 naive CD8 cells into five parts, sequencing four. Whole-study findings and limits: For highly expanded clones, sizes could be underestimated when identical TCR molecules share a barcode.

Points on this clonotype: What it binds is unknown.

Using its own MiXCR run on the PCR reads, TCRdb lists one record per CDR3 protein. The sample consists of 460,000 or so distinct CDR3 sequences, about 26% of them appearing once. It was from about 21,000 to 970,000 sorted cells, with 10%, 30% or 50% RNA, that naive CD8 libraries came. Isolation of naive CD8 T cells was achieved by sorting on a CD8+CD4-CCR7+CD45RA+ phenotype. V lost 6 bases and J lost 3; bases outside the gene matches: 15. The CDR3 is 17 residues long. The receptor was derived from a human donor in good health. Some libraries in this study had Jurkat cell RNA spiked in. The J gene is TRBJ2-3, the V gene TRBV12-3 or TRBV12-4; 7 bases fit TRBD2. The sample was naive CD8+ T cells from blood, with Jurkat cell RNA spiked in. Regarding subset: FACS-sorted CD8+CD4-CCR7+CD45RA+ naive T cells. CDR3 nucleotides: TGTGCCAGCAGCCCCCTTTCTGGGCGCGGGGGTACAGATACGCAGTATTTT. It is translated as CASSPLSGRGGTDTQYF.